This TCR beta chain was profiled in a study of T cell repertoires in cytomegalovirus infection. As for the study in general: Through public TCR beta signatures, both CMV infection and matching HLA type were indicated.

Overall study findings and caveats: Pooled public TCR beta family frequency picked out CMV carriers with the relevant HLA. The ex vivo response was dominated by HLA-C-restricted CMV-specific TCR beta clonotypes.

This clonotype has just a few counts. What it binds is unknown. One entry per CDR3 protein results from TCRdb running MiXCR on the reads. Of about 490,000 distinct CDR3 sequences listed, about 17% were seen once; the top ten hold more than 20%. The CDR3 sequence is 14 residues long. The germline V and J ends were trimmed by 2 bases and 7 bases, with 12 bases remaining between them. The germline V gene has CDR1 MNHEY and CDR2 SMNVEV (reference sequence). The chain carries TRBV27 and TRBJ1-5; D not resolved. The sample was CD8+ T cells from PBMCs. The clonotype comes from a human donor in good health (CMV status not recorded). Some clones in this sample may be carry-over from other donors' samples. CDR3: CASSLGEGEQPQHF. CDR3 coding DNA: TGTGCCAGCAGTTTAGGGGAGGGAGAGCAGCCCCAGCATTTT.